Listed below are T cell receptor beta chains from one sample, sequenced in a study of cytomegalovirus exposure and HLA in healthy donors. The repertoire was sequenced with immunoSEQ multiplex PCR; TCRdb's copy has only in-frame clones and lacks some. The data contain almost 200,000 clones, 70% to 90% of them singletons. Sequencing input: PBMCs. The source is a woman between 45 and 60 years old in good health and CMV-seronegative. Both conserved end residues are part of each CDR3. Each record gives: V gene, clone size, J gene, D gene, CDR3 DNA, CDR3 protein. The D gene is left open where the match is weak. Not all rows give a size; the values are once, few, many and, for expanded clones, a class.

v_call: TRBV27
clone_size: NA
j_call: TRBJ1-2
d_call: NA
cdr3_nt: TGTGCCAGCAGTTCTGGAGGATCTGACTATGGCTACACCTTC
cdr3_aa: CASSSGGSDYGYTF

v_call: TRBV30
clone_size: NA
j_call: TRBJ1-2
d_call: TRBD1
cdr3_nt: TGTGCCTGGAGTGGACAGGGAGGAGCATCCGGCGGCTACACCTTC
cdr3_aa: CAWSGQGGASGGYTF

v_call: TRBV27
clone_size: NA
j_call: TRBJ2-7
d_call: TRBD2
cdr3_nt: TGTGCCAGCAGTCCATCCGGGACTAGCGGGAGATCCCCCTACGAGCAGTACTTC
cdr3_aa: CASSPSGTSGRSPYEQYF

v_call: TRBV28
clone_size: NA
j_call: TRBJ1-2
d_call: TRBD1
cdr3_nt: TGTGCCAGCACCGTACCAGGGGGACTCTATGGCTACACCTTC
cdr3_aa: CASTVPGGLYGYTF

v_call: TRBV5-1
clone_size: NA
j_call: TRBJ1-2
d_call: TRBD1
cdr3_nt: TGCGCCAGCAGCTTAGCAGGACAGGGAAGGGATGGCTACACCTTC
cdr3_aa: CASSLAGQGRDGYTF

v_call: TRBV6-6
clone_size: NA
j_call: TRBJ1-3
d_call: NA
cdr3_nt: TGTGCCAGCAGTTATCAGGGAACCTCTGGAAACACCATATATTTT
cdr3_aa: CASSYQGTSGNTIYF

v_call: TRBV7-9
clone_size: NA
j_call: TRBJ2-5
d_call: TRBD2
cdr3_nt: TGTTCCAGCAGAGGGACTAGTTCAGAGACCCAGTACTTC
cdr3_aa: CSSRGTSSETQYF

v_call: TRBV2
clone_size: NA
j_call: TRBJ1-1
d_call: NA
cdr3_nt: TGTGCCACGGAATACACAGTGAACACTGAAGCTTTCTTT
cdr3_aa: CATEYTVNTEAFF

v_call: TRBV28
clone_size: NA
j_call: TRBJ2-2
d_call: TRBD2
cdr3_nt: TGTGCCAGCAGTTTATCTGTTCGGCTAGCGGGAGGGCGGGACGGGGAGCTGTTTTTT
cdr3_aa: CASSLSVRLAGGRDGELFF

v_call: TRBV28
clone_size: NA
j_call: TRBJ1-3
d_call: TRBD1
cdr3_nt: TGTGCCAGCAGTTTGGGACAGGGGAGGACCATATATTTT
cdr3_aa: CASSLGQGRTIYF

v_call: TRBV27
clone_size: NA
j_call: TRBJ2-3
d_call: NA
cdr3_nt: TGTGCCAGCAGGCCAACTATCGCGGATACGCAGTATTTT
cdr3_aa: CASRPTIADTQYF

v_call: TRBV10-3
clone_size: NA
j_call: TRBJ1-5
d_call: TRBD1
cdr3_nt: TGTGCCATCAGTGGACAGGGAACTCAGCCCCAGCATTTT
cdr3_aa: CAISGQGTQPQHF

v_call: TRBV7-8
clone_size: NA
j_call: TRBJ2-3
d_call: NA
cdr3_nt: TGTGCCAGCAGCTCCGGCAGGGGCACAGATACGCAGTATTTT
cdr3_aa: CASSSGRGTDTQYF

v_call: TRBV5-1
clone_size: NA
j_call: TRBJ2-5
d_call: TRBD2
cdr3_nt: TGCGCCAGCAGCTTCATTGCAGGGAGGGTGGGGGAGACCCAGTACTTC
cdr3_aa: CASSFIAGRVGETQYF

v_call: TRBV7-2
clone_size: once
j_call: TRBJ2-3
d_call: NA
cdr3_nt: TGTGCCACCAAACCGGGACAAGTCACAGATACGCAGTATTTT
cdr3_aa: CATKPGQVTDTQYF